The 8 T cell receptor beta chains below all came from one sample that was sequenced in a study of blood T cell repertoires in COVID-19. The data were produced by immunoSEQ multiplex PCR, yet TCRdb's version contains in-frame clones alone and is incomplete. The sample lists approximately 220,000 clones; about nine tenths were seen once. The sample taken for sequencing was peripheral blood. The receptors here all came from a man in his fifties with acute or convalescent COVID-19.

The chain uses TRBV27 and TRBJ1-5; perhaps TRBD1 as D (5 bases). The CDR3 is 16 amino acids. Between the trimmed V and J ends, which lost 4 bases and 5 bases, there was a span of 18 bases. Germline CDR1 reads MNHEY; CDR2 reads SMNVEV (reference sequence). CDR3 region: CASSWRGVPRDQPQHF. Here the CDR3 DNA reads TGTGCCAGCAGTTGGCGGGGGGTCCCAAGAGATCAGCCCCAGCATTTT.

The chain employs TRBV5-1 and TRBJ1-2, with D possibly TRBD1 on 6 matching bases. The length of the CDR3 is 13 residues. Trimming took 4 bases from V and 4 from J, leaving 11 bases between them. Germline CDR1 and CDR2: SGHRS and YFSETQ. CDR3 nucleotide sequence: TGCGCCAGCAGCCACCAGGACAGCTATGGCTACACCTTC. This encodes CASSHQDSYGYTF. Looking up the rest from reference TRBV5-1 and TRBJ1-2 gives the full variable domain: KAGVTQTPRYLIKTRGQQVTLSCSPISGHRSVSWYQQTPGQGLQFLFEYFSETQRNKGNFPGRFSGRQFSNSRSEMNVSTLELGDSALYLCASSHQDSYGYTFGSGTRLTVV.

The J gene is TRBJ2-3, the V gene TRBV7-2; TRBD1 might be the D (5 bases). V lost 4 bases and J 0 bases, leaving 14 bases between the germline ends. CDR3 size: 16 residues. The germline V gene encodes CDR1 SGHTA and CDR2 FQGNSA. This chain's CDR3 is CASSSPTALSTDTQYF. The CDR3, as DNA: TGTGCCAGCAGCTCCCCGACAGCGCTAAGCACAGATACGCAGTATTTT.

The chain has TRBV7-2 and TRBJ2-1, with D maybe TRBD2 (5 bases). The CDR3 contains 14 residues. CDR1 and CDR2 from the germline V gene are SGHTA and FQGNSA. Trimming cost V 0 bases and J 5 bases, with 8 bases left between them. The CDR3 nucleotides read TGTGCCAGCAGCTTAGCCGGGGTTAACAATGAGCAGTTCTTC. This gives the protein CASSLAGVNNEQFF.

The CDR3 sequence is CSVVPGQGVYEQYF. The DNA for the CDR3 is TGCAGCGTGGTGCCGGGACAGGGGGTCTACGAGCAGTACTTC. The gene calls are TRBV29-1 and TRBJ2-7; 11 bases are shared with TRBD1. This CDR3 comprises 14 residues. V trimming: 6 bases; J trimming: 3 bases; junction bases outside the gene matches: 7. Germline CDR1 and CDR2: SQVTM and ANQGSEA.

The V and J genes are TRBV3-1 (or the pseudogene TRBV3-2) and TRBJ2-3, with TRBD1 as a possible D gene (5 bases). Germline CDR1 LGHDT, CDR2 YNNKEL (reference sequence). Trimming stripped 4 bases from V and 3 bases from J, with 5 bases between. The CDR3 covers 12 residues. In nucleotides, the CDR3 is TGTGCCAGCAGCCCAGGGACAGATACGCAGTATTTT. Amino acid sequence: CASSPGTDTQYF.

The chain joins TRBV4-1 to TRBJ1-5; unclear D gene. Germline lookup yields CDR1 MGHRA and CDR2 YSYEKL. This CDR3 has 14 amino acids. Trimming removed 4 bases at V and 2 bases at J, with 9 bases between. For the CDR3, the DNA is TGCGCCAGCAGCCTAAGGAGGGGCAATCAGCCCCAGCATTTT. Protein product: CASSLRRGNQPQHF.

The rearrangement uses TRBV5-1 and TRBJ1-2, with D uncertain. The CDR3 consists of 15 residues. CDR1 and CDR2 (germline): SGHRS, YFSETQ. Trimming took 0 bases from V and 1 from J, leaving 10 bases between them. The CDR3 DNA sequence: TGCGCCAGCAGCTTGGCCGCAGGCTTTAACTATGGCTACACCTTC. Its translation: CASSLAAGFNYGYTF.